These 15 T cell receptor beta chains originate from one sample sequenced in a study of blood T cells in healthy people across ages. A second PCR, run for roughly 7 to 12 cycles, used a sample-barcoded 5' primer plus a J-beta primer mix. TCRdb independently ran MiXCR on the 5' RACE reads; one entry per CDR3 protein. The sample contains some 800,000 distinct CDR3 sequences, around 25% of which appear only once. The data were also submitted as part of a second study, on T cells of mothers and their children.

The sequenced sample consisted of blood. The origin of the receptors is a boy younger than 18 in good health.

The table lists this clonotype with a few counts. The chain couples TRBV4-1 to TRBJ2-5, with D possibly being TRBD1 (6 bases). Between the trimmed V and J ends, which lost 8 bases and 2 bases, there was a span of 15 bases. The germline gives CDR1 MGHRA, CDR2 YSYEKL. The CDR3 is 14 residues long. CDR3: CASGLMGAQETQYF. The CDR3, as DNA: TGCGCCAGCGGTTTGATGGGGGCTCAAGAGACCCAGTACTTC.

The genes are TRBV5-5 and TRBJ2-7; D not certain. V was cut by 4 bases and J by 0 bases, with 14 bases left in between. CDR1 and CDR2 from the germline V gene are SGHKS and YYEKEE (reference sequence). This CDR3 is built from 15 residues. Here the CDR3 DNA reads TGTGCCAGCAGCCCGAGACTTTTGAGCTCCTACGAGCAGTACTTC. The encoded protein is CASSPRLLSSYEQYF.

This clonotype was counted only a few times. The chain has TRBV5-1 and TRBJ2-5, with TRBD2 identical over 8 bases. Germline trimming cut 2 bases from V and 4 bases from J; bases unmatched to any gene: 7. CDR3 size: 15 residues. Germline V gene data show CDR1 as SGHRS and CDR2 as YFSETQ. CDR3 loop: CASSFSGGPGETQYF. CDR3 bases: TGCGCCAGCAGCTTCTCGGGGGGGCCGGGAGAGACCCAGTACTTC.

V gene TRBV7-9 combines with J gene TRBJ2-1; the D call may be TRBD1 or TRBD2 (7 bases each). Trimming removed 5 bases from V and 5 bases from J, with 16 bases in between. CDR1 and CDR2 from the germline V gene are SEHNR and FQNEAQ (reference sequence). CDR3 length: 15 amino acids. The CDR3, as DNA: TGTGCCAGCAGCCCCTGGGGAGGGGGCGACAATGAGCAGTTCTTC. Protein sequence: CASSPWGGGDNEQFF.

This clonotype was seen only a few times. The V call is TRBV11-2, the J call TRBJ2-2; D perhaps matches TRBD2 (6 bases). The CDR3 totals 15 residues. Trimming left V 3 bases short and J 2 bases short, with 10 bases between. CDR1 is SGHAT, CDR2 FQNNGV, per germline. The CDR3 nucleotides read TGTGCCAGCAGCTTTGGAGCGGGCAACACCGGGGAGCTGTTTTTT. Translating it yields CASSFGAGNTGELFF.

The CDR3 DNA reads TGCAGTGCTAGAGATTTCGCGAGGACAGACTTTTACGAGCAGTACTTC. It codes for CSARDFARTDFYEQYF. The chain joins TRBV20-1 to TRBJ2-5; tentatively, D is TRBD1 (6 bases). The end of the DNA aligns better with TRBJ2-7, so the J call may be wrong. The CDR3 consists of 16 residues. CDR1 and CDR2 from the germline V gene are DFQATT and SNEGSKA (reference sequence).

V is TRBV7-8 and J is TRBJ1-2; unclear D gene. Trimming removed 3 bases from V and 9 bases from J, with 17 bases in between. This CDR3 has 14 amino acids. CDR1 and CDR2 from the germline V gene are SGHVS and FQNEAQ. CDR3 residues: CASSLGDTSPSYTF. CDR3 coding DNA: TGTGCCAGCAGCTTGGGCGACACATCACCGAGCTACACCTTC.

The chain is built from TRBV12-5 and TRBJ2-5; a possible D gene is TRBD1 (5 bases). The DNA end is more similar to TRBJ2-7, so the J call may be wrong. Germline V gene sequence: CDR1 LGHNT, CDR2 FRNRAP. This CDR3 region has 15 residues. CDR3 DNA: TGTGCTAGTGGTTTAATTAGGGGTTCTCCTAACGAGCAGTACTTC. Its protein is CASGLIRGSPNEQYF.

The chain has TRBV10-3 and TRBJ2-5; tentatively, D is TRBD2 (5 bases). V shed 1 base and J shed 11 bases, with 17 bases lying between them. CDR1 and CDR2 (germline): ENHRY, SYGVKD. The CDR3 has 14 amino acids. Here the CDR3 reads CAISEYEGIREQYF. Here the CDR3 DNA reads TGTGCCATCAGTGAGTACGAGGGTATTCGTGAGCAGTACTTC.

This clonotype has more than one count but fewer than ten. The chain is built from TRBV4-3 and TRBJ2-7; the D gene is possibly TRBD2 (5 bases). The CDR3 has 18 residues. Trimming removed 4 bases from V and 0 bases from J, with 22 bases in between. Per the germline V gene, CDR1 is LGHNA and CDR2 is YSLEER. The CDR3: CASSLDPPSRIPSYEQYF. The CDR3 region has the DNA TGCGCCAGCAGCCTAGACCCTCCTAGCAGGATCCCCTCCTACGAGCAGTACTTC.

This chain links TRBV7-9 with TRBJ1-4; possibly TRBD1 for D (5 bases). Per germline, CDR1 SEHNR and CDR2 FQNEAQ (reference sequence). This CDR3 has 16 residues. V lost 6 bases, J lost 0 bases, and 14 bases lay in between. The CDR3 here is CASRAGRLSTNEKLFF. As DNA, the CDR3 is TGTGCCAGCAGAGCAGGGAGATTGTCAACTAATGAAAAACTGTTTTTT.

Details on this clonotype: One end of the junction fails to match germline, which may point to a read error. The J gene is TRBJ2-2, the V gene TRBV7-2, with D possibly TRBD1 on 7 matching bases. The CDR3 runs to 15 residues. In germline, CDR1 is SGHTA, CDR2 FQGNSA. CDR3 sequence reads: CASSLVGRGDGEPFF. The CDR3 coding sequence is TGTGCCAGCAGCTTAGTGGGCAGGGGGGACGGGGAGCCGTTTTTT. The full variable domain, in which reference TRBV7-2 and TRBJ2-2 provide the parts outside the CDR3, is GAGVSQSPSNKVTEKGKDVELRCDPISGHTALYWYRQSLGQGLEFLIYFQGNSAPDKSGLPSDRFSAERTGGSVSTLTIQRTQQEDSAVYLCASSLVGRGDGEPFFGEGSRLTVL.

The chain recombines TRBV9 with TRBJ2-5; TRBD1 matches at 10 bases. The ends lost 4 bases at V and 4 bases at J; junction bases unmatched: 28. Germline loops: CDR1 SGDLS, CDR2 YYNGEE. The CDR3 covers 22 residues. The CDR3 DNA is TGTGCCAGCAGCCCTAGAGAGGTAGGCGACAGGGGGCCCCTGCGTTGTGGAGAGACCCAGTACTTC. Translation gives CASSPREVGDRGPLRCGETQYF. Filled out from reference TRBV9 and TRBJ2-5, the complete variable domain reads DSGVTQTPKHLITATGQRVTLRCSPRSGDLSVYWYQQSLDQGLQFLIQYYNGEERAKGNILERFSAQQFPDLHSELNLSSLELGDSALYFCASSPREVGDRGPLRCGETQYFGPGTRLLVL.

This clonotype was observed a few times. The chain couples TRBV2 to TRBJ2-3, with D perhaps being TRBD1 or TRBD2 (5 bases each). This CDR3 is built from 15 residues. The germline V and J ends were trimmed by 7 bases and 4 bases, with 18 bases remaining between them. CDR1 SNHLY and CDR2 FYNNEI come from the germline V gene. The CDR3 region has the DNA TGTGCCAGCAATAGGGACGGGGTTTTGGCAGATACGCAGTATTTT. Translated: CASNRDGVLADTQYF.

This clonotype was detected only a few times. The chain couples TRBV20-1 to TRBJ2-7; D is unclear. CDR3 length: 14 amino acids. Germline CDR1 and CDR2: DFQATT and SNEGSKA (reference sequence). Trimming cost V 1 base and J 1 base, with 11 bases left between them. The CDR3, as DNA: TGCAGTGCTAGAGCCCCCTGGGGTTCCTACGAGCAGTACTTC. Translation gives CSARAPWGSYEQYF.